The clone carrying this T cell receptor (beta chain) was detected once. Its antigen is undetermined. Profiled with immunoSEQ multiplex PCR; TCRdb holds only in-frame clones, not every one. The repertoire holds hundreds of thousands of clones, with 75% to 95% as singletons. The data stem from a study of Ad26.COV2.S vaccination and SARS-CoV-2 variants. Study-level information: The donor belonged to the COV1001 Ad26.COV2.S trial arm.

This CDR3 spans 14 amino acids. From germline, CDR1 is KGHSY and CDR2 FQNENV. V trimming: 1 base; J trimming: 3 bases; junction bases outside the gene matches: 1. Indicated treatment: around 19 received Ad26.COV2.S at low or high dose, single or two shots; about 5 received placebo; per-sample allocation not given. Day 63 following the first vaccine or placebo injection was when the samples were taken. Overall study findings and caveats: Reported findings describe substantial breadth in spike-specific CD8+ and CD4+ T cell responses following vaccination.

The TCR originated in a person aged 18-65 years who received the Ad26.COV2.S COVID-19 vaccine or a placebo. The chain couples TRBV16 to TRBJ1-1; TRBD1 matches 8 bases. The sample here was peripheral blood, taken in a trial of Ad26.COV2.S vaccine versus placebo. CDR3 sequence: CASSQLQGDTEAFF. The CDR3 nucleotides are TGTGCCAGCAGCCAATTACAGGGGGACACTGAAGCTTTCTTT.